The sequence of this T cell receptor beta chain was determined in a study of radiation and T cells in renal cell carcinoma. The sample's time point: blood 2 weeks post-SBRT. Sample treatment: 15 Gy SBRT to primary tumor, nephrectomy 4 weeks later. Radiation-treated patients gave blood at baseline, week 2 and week 4. Data came from immunoSEQ multiplex PCR; TCRdb stores just in-frame clones and leaves some out. The sample holds roughly 150,000 clones, about 87% seen once. This CDR3 has 13 residues. V lost 3 bases and J lost 7, with 10 bases in between. Germline V lookup: CDR1 LNHDA, CDR2 SQIVND (reference sequence). Concerning this clone itself: The target antigen is unknown.

Study observations and caveats: No pretreatment tumor biopsies were available for baseline clonotypes.

This TCR was sampled from a woman aged 45-60 years with renal cell carcinoma. This chain joins TRBV19 and TRBJ1-5; D is perhaps TRBD1 (5 bases). The sequences come from blood, collected from a patient whose treatment included radiotherapy and nephrectomy. For the CDR3, the DNA is TGTGCCAGTAGTATGGGGCGGAGGCAGCCCCAGCATTTT. Protein: CASSMGRRQPQHF.